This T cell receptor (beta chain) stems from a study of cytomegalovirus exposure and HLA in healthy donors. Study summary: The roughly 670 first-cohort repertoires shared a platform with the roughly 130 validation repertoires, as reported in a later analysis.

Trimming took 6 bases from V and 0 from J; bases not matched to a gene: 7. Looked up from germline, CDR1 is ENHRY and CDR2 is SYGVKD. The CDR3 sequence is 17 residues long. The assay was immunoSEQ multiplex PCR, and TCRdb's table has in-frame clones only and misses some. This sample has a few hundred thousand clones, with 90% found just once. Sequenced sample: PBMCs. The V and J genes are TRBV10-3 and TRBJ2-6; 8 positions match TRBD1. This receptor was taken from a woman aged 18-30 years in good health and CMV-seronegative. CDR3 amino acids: CAISPGQDVSGANVLTF. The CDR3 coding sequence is TGTGCCATCAGCCCGGGACAGGACGTCTCTGGGGCCAACGTCCTGACTTTC.